This T cell receptor (beta chain) was retrieved from a study of shared clonotypes between healthy human individuals. About the research overall: Donors, aged 18 to 49, were two women and three men.

Germline values: CDR1 MNHNY, CDR2 SVGAGI (reference sequence). The CDR3 contains 14 residues. Losses at the gene ends were 4 bases for V and 5 bases for J; bases not matched to a gene: 3. Method: immunoSEQ multiplex PCR; TCRdb's copy keeps in-frame clones and lacks some. The profile shows some 510,000 clones, 75% to 85% of them singletons. The unsorted samples had roughly 86 million PBMCs used for genomic DNA. The TCR sequence derives from a woman between 35 and 50 years old in good health. Some clones in this sample may be carry-over from other donors' samples. The source material was PBMCs. This chain connects TRBV6-6 to TRBJ2-7, with 12 bases fitting TRBD2. The DNA of the CDR3 is TGTGCCAGCAGTTTACCTAGCGGGAGGGACGAGCAGTACTTC. Translated, it gives CASSLPSGRDEQYF.